The rows below give T cell receptor beta chains drawn from one sample of a study of cytomegalovirus exposure and HLA in healthy donors. Sequencing used immunoSEQ multiplex PCR; TCRdb keeps in-frame clones, though not all of them. The data contain about 160,000 clones, approximately 81% of them seen just once; the ten biggest clones take up 0.77%. Material for sequencing was PBMCs. These TCRs come from a woman aged 18 to 35 in good health and CMV-seronegative. Each CDR3 is given with its conserved first and last residue. D genes are given only for firm matches. Size tells how often a clone was seen (once, few, many) or the class of an expanded clone, and some rows leave it out.

V gene	D gene	J gene	clone size	CDR3 protein	CDR3 DNA
TRBV11-3	TRBD2	TRBJ2-7	.	CASSPGLAPYEQYF	TGTGCCAGCAGCCCGGGACTAGCGCCATACGAGCAGTACTTC
TRBV28	TRBD2	TRBJ2-7	.	CASSQAGVFNEQYF	TGTGCCAGCAGCCAAGCGGGAGTTTTCAACGAGCAGTACTTC
TRBV7-9	.	TRBJ2-7	.	CASSPGHGPEVWYF	TGTGCCAGCAGCCCCGGACACGGCCCCGAGGTATGGTACTTC
TRBV5-8	TRBD1	TRBJ1-1	.	CASSLDRGQRNTEAFF	TGTGCCAGCAGCCTAGACAGGGGGCAGAGGAACACTGAAGCTTTCTTT
TRBV7-6	.	TRBJ1-1	.	CASSLDFWGENTEAFF	TGTGCCAGCAGCTTAGATTTTTGGGGAGAGAACACTGAAGCTTTCTTT
TRBV6-1	TRBD1	TRBJ1-2	.	CASRLEDRDPYGYTF	TGTGCCAGCCGACTAGAAGACAGGGACCCCTATGGCTACACCTTC
TRBV11-2	TRBD1	TRBJ2-5	.	CASSSYVGTGVGEQYF	TGTGCCAGCAGCTCCTATGTAGGGACAGGGGTAGGTGAGCAGTACTTC
TRBV7-8	TRBD2	TRBJ2-7	.	CASSGRTGGSYEQYF	TGTGCCAGCAGCGGACGGACGGGGGGCTCCTACGAGCAGTACTTC
TRBV7-9	.	TRBJ2-1	.	CASSSAQGSSYNEQFF	TGTGCCAGCAGCTCCGCTCAAGGGAGTTCCTACAATGAGCAGTTCTTC
TRBV19	.	TRBJ1-5	.	CASSMWRGANQPQHF	TGTGCCAGTAGTATGTGGCGGGGGGCGAATCAGCCCCAGCATTTT
TRBV6-1	.	TRBJ1-5	.	CASSESAVVAGANLAQHF	TGTGCCAGCAGTGAATCGGCCGTTGTGGCGGGCGCCAATCTGGCCCAGCATTTT
TRBV2	TRBD2	TRBJ2-3	.	CASSEVAGASDTQYF	TGTGCCAGCAGTGAAGTAGCGGGAGCGTCAGATACGCAGTATTTT
TRBV15	TRBD2	TRBJ2-7	.	CATSGGLAGPYEQYF	TGTGCCACCAGTGGGGGACTAGCGGGTCCCTACGAGCAGTACTTC
TRBV6-5	.	TRBJ2-7	.	CASSKPRAREQYF	TGTGCCAGCAGCAAACCGAGAGCGCGCGAGCAGTACTTC
TRBV4-3	TRBD1	TRBJ1-1	.	CASSQVDRVNTEAFF	TGCGCCAGCAGCCAAGTTGACAGGGTGAACACTGAAGCTTTCTTT
TRBV6-5	.	TRBJ1-2	.	CASSERETYGYTF	TGTGCCAGCAGTGAACGGGAAACCTATGGCTACACCTTC
TRBV5-5	.	TRBJ2-6	once	CASSLVGGGTGANVLTF	TGTGCCAGCAGCTTGGTAGGGGGAGGGACCGGGGCCAACGTCCTGACTTTC
TRBV12-5	TRBD1	TRBJ1-1	.	CASGLAGGWTEAFF	TGTGCTAGTGGTTTGGCAGGGGGGTGGACTGAAGCTTTCTTT
TRBV7-9	TRBD2	TRBJ2-3	.	CASSPVRAALAGPDTQYF	TGTGCCAGCAGCCCCGTCCGAGCTGCCCTAGCGGGACCGGATACGCAGTATTTT
TRBV7-8	TRBD2	TRBJ2-3	.	CASSPLMGGGPTDMQYF	TGTGCCAGCAGCCCCCTTATGGGGGGAGGGCCCACAGATATGCAGTATTTT
TRBV28	TRBD1	TRBJ1-2	.	CASRQGNYGYTF	TGTGCCAGTAGACAGGGGAACTATGGCTACACCTTC
TRBV4-1	TRBD1	TRBJ1-4	.	CASSQYGRGLSNEKLFF	TGCGCCAGCAGCCAATACGGCAGGGGGCTAAGTAATGAAAAACTGTTTTTT
TRBV11-2	.	TRBJ1-2	few	CASSSYRVLSYGYTF	TGTGCCAGCAGCTCTTACAGGGTGCTCAGCTATGGCTACACCTTC
TRBV18	TRBD1	TRBJ1-3	.	CASSPAGQGMSGNTIYF	TGTGCCAGCTCACCAGCGGGACAGGGGATGTCCGGAAACACCATATATTTT
TRBV7-9	.	TRBJ2-2	.	CSSSLVVRGPTGELFF	TGTTCCAGCAGCTTAGTCGTCAGGGGCCCCACCGGGGAGCTGTTTTTT
TRBV27	TRBD2	TRBJ2-1	.	CASSLSSAGGHNEQFF	TGTGCCAGCAGTTTATCGTCCGCGGGAGGACACAATGAGCAGTTCTTC
TRBV10-1	TRBD1	TRBJ2-7	.	CASSDIGTGANEQYF	TGCGCCAGCAGTGATATCGGGACAGGGGCTAACGAGCAGTACTTC
TRBV10-2	TRBD1	TRBJ1-1	once	CASSELLTGSRAFF	TGCGCCAGCAGTGAGCTACTGACAGGGTCTAGGGCTTTCTTT
TRBV28	.	TRBJ1-1	.	CASRLGTVPEAFF	TGTGCCAGCAGACTTGGAACAGTCCCTGAAGCTTTCTTT
TRBV7-9	TRBD2	TRBJ2-7	.	CSSSLAVASGGDYEQYF	TGTTCCAGCAGCTTAGCTGTCGCTAGCGGGGGGGACTACGAGCAGTACTTC
TRBV10-1	TRBD2	TRBJ2-1	.	CASSWRENGEQFF	TGCGCCAGCAGTTGGCGGGAGAACGGTGAGCAGTTCTTC
TRBV11-3	.	TRBJ2-3	.	CASSLGAATDTQYF	TGTGCCAGCAGCTTAGGGGCAGCTACAGATACGCAGTATTTT
TRBV27	TRBD1	TRBJ1-1	.	CASSPRQGLAFF	TGTGCCAGCAGTCCGCGACAGGGCCTAGCTTTCTTT
TRBV5-6	TRBD2	TRBJ2-7	.	CASSLGTKSQQYF	TGTGCCAGCAGCCTCGGGACTAAGAGTCAGCAGTACTTC
TRBV28	TRBD2	TRBJ2-1	.	CASSGNKRGLYNEQFF	TGTGCCAGCAGTGGAAATAAGCGGGGCCTCTACAATGAGCAGTTCTTC
TRBV11-2	TRBD1	TRBJ2-7	.	CASSPDRGPYEQYF	TGTGCCAGCAGCCCCGACAGGGGGCCCTACGAGCAGTACTTC
TRBV28	TRBD2	TRBJ2-7	few	CASSFRTSFWEQYF	TGTGCCAGCAGTTTCAGGACTAGTTTTTGGGAGCAGTACTTC
TRBV2	TRBD2	TRBJ2-3	.	CASRPLAGATDTQYF	TGTGCCAGCAGGCCGTTGGCGGGAGCGACAGATACGCAGTATTTT
TRBV19	.	TRBJ2-3	.	CASSQGINTDTQYF	TGTGCCAGTAGTCAGGGGATCAACACAGATACGCAGTATTTT
TRBV19	TRBD1	TRBJ1-1	.	CASRWAGGRAFF	TGTGCCAGTAGATGGGCAGGGGGACGGGCTTTCTTT
TRBV30	TRBD1	TRBJ2-6	.	CACQTGVAGANVLTF	TGTGCCTGCCAGACAGGGGTGGCTGGGGCCAACGTCCTGACTTTC
TRBV5-1	TRBD1	TRBJ2-7	.	CASSAGTGGYEQYF	TGCGCCAGCAGCGCCGGGACAGGGGGCTACGAGCAGTACTTC
TRBV4-1	TRBD2	TRBJ2-1	few	CASRLAGEAEQFF	TGCGCCAGCCGACTAGCGGGAGAGGCTGAGCAGTTCTTC
TRBV7-6	.	TRBJ2-5	.	CASSFELEETQYF	TGTGCCAGCAGCTTTGAACTAGAGGAGACCCAGTACTTC
TRBV28	.	TRBJ2-3	once	CASKVGNEIDTQYF	TGTGCCAGCAAGGTCGGGAATGAGATAGATACGCAGTATTTT
TRBV18	.	TRBJ2-1	.	CASSPPRLPDSNHEQFF	TGTGCCAGCTCACCACCGCGACTCCCTGATTCTAACCATGAGCAGTTCTTC
TRBV28	TRBD1	TRBJ1-4	.	CASSPSGGDSAEKLFF	TGTGCCAGCAGTCCTTCAGGGGGCGACTCTGCTGAAAAACTGTTTTTT
TRBV5-1	.	TRBJ1-2	.	CASSLAGWGSGYGYTF	TGCGCCAGCAGCTTGGCCGGTTGGGGCAGTGGATATGGCTACACCTTC
TRBV27	.	TRBJ2-2	.	CASSLSRLTLAGELFF	TGTGCCAGCAGTTTATCCCGCCTAACCCTGGCGGGAGAGCTGTTTTTT
TRBV5-6	.	TRBJ2-5	.	CASSLRGEETQYF	TGTGCCAGCAGCCTCAGGGGAGAAGAGACCCAGTACTTC
TRBV15	TRBD1	TRBJ2-5	.	CATSSPTHRGWETQYF	TGTGCCACCAGCTCCCCCACACACAGGGGCTGGGAGACCCAGTACTTC
TRBV5-1	TRBD1	TRBJ1-1	.	CASSASSGTGSEAFF	TGCGCCAGCAGCGCATCATCCGGGACAGGGTCTGAAGCTTTCTTT
TRBV27	TRBD1	TRBJ2-7	.	CASSSRQGLDEQYF	TGTGCCAGCAGTTCACGACAGGGTCTGGACGAGCAGTACTTC
TRBV4-3	.	TRBJ2-3	.	CASSQDEFPDTQYF	TGCGCCAGCAGCCAAGATGAGTTTCCAGATACGCAGTATTTT
TRBV29-1	.	TRBJ2-1	.	CSVAVYNEQFF	TGCAGCGTTGCAGTTTACAATGAGCAGTTCTTC
TRBV19	TRBD1	TRBJ1-5	.	CASSPPLDRADQPQHF	TGTGCCAGTAGCCCACCTCTGGACAGGGCGGATCAGCCCCAGCATTTT
TRBV28	.	TRBJ2-2	.	CASNIRDTGELFF	TGTGCCAGCAACATCAGGGACACCGGGGAGCTGTTTTTT
TRBV7-9	.	TRBJ1-2	.	CASSLYPTVSGERYGYTF	TGTGCCAGCAGCTTATATCCCACTGTTTCAGGGGAACGCTATGGCTACACCTTC
TRBV19	TRBD2	TRBJ2-7	.	CACKLAGGSYEQYF	TGTGCCTGTAAACTAGCGGGAGGATCCTACGAGCAGTACTTC
TRBV6-5	.	TRBJ1-2	.	CASSQGLGLLGYTF	TGTGCCAGCAGCCAGGGTTTGGGCCTTCTTGGCTACACCTTC